This T cell receptor (beta chain) was identified in a study of early T cells in non-severe SARS-CoV-2 infection. MiXCR was run by TCRdb on the 5' RACE reads, yielding one entry per CDR3 protein. The data contain tens of thousands of distinct CDR3 sequences, about 6% of them singletons. Whole-study findings and limits: A preference for anti-spike CD8 responses marked VDJdb matching, which missed private and CD4 specificities.

Germline loops: CDR1 SGHVS, CDR2 FQNEAQ. This CDR3 region has 15 residues. V dropped 3 bases and J dropped 1 base, with 9 bases sitting between them. Many counts were recorded for this clonotype. Its matching antigen is unknown. The sample in question was whole blood, obtained at baseline. The clonotype originates from an adult who was a healthcare worker with PCR-confirmed SARS-CoV-2 infection or an uninfected control (not recorded which). J is TRBJ2-2 and V is TRBV7-8; a weak D match, TRBD2 (6 bases). The CDR3 DNA reads as TGTGCCAGCAGCTTTCTAGCGCAGAACACCGGGGAGCTGTTTTTT. It encodes CASSFLAQNTGELFF.